This is a list of T cell receptor beta chains from one sample in a study of blood T cells in healthy people across ages. A single record per CDR3 protein comes from TCRdb applying MiXCR to the 5' RACE reads. The table records about 930,000 distinct CDR3 sequences, about 29% of them present only once. These data are also associated with another study on T cells of mothers and their children.

Sequenced: blood. Receptor source: a woman between 35 and 50 years old in good health. CDR3s include the opening cysteine and the closing phenylalanine or tryptophan. D genes are given only for firm matches. Not all rows give a size; the values are once, few, many and, for expanded clones, a class.

v_call,cdr3_length,j_call,clone_size,d_call,cdr3_aa,cdr3_nt
TRBV9,15,TRBJ2-3,many,TRBD2,CASSVPSGGTDTQYF,TGTGCCAGCAGCGTTCCTAGCGGGGGCACAGATACGCAGTATTTT
TRBV2,13,TRBJ1-6,NA,NA,CASRSDYNSPLHF,TGTGCCAGCAGGAGTGATTATAATTCACCCCTCCACTTT
TRBV12-3/TRBV12-4,17,TRBJ2-2,NA,TRBD1,CASSFQGQGANTGELFF,TGTGCCAGCAGTTTTCAGGGACAGGGGGCGAACACCGGGGAGCTGTTTTTT
TRBV20-1,12,TRBJ1-2,NA,TRBD1,CSASDRVQGYTF,TGCAGTGCTAGCGACAGGGTCCAAGGCTACACCTTC
TRBV7-9,14,TRBJ2-5,few,NA,CASSLASGTETQYF,TGTGCCAGCAGCTTAGCATCGGGAACGGAGACCCAGTACTTC
TRBV18,13,TRBJ1-2,NA,NA,CASSPDQGGGYTF,TGTGCCAGCTCACCAGATCAGGGTGGAGGCTACACCTTC
TRBV5-1,15,TRBJ1-2,NA,TRBD1,CASSWGTGELYGYTF,TGCGCCAGCAGCTGGGGGACAGGGGAGCTCTATGGCTACACCTTC
TRBV24-1,13,TRBJ2-7,few,NA,CATSDFGRHEQYF,TGTGCCACCAGTGATTTCGGCAGACACGAGCAGTACTTC
TRBV7-2,15,TRBJ2-5,NA,NA,CASSQRLGREETQYF,TGTGCCAGCAGCCAGAGGCTGGGTAGGGAAGAGACCCAGTACTTC
TRBV4-3,16,TRBJ1-5,few,TRBD1,CASSQEATGGLQPQHF,TGCGCCAGCAGCCAAGAGGCGACAGGGGGGCTCCAGCCCCAGCATTTT
TRBV7-2,16,TRBJ2-1,few,TRBD2,CASSLRGLAGVNEQFF,TGTGCCAGCAGCTTACGAGGACTAGCGGGGGTCAATGAGCAGTTCTTC
TRBV20-1,15,TRBJ2-4,many,NA,CSARDLAVAKNIQYF,TGCAGTGCTAGAGATCTGGCAGTAGCCAAAAACATTCAGTACTTC
TRBV24-1,14,TRBJ2-5,many,NA,CATSDLLYQETQYF,TGTGCCACCAGTGATTTGTTGTACCAAGAGACCCAGTACTTC
TRBV7-2,13,TRBJ2-7,many,TRBD2,CASSYGRNYEQYF,TGTGCCAGCAGCTACGGGAGGAACTACGAGCAGTACTTC
TRBV3-1,13,TRBJ2-4,once,TRBD1,CASSLQGVNIQYF,TGCGCCAGCAGCCTACAGGGGGTGAACATTCAGTACTTC
TRBV7-2,19,TRBJ2-3,few,TRBD2,CASSLARLGLAGSTDTQYF,TGTGCCAGCAGCTTAGCTAGATTGGGACTAGCGGGGTCCACAGATACGCAGTATTTT
TRBV11-2,17,TRBJ1-2,few,TRBD1,CASSSYQGDRGLNGYTF,TGTGCCAGCAGCTCATATCAGGGGGACAGGGGGCTAAATGGCTACACCTTC
TRBV12-3/TRBV12-4,16,TRBJ1-4,NA,NA,CASSPGTLLADEKLFF,TGTGCCAGCAGTCCAGGGACTCTCCTGGCGGATGAAAAACTGTTTTTT
TRBV7-9,13,TRBJ2-2,NA,NA,CASKQENTGELFF,TGTGCCAGCAAACAGGAGAACACCGGGGAGCTGTTTTTT
TRBV12-3/TRBV12-4,18,TRBJ2-5,many,TRBD1,CASSFFSDRSLYQETQYF,TGTGCCAGCAGTTTTTTCTCGGACAGGAGCCTGTACCAAGAGACCCAGTACTTC
TRBV28,14,TRBJ1-5,NA,NA,CASSFGGNYQPQHF,TGTGCCAGCAGTTTTGGTGGAAATTATCAGCCCCAGCATTTT
TRBV5-5,16,TRBJ2-1,few,TRBD2,CASSWEVAGGYNEQFF,TGTGCCAGCAGCTGGGAGGTAGCGGGGGGTTACAATGAGCAGTTCTTC
TRBV4-3,14,TRBJ2-1,NA,TRBD2,CASSLRLAGNEQFF,TGCGCCAGCAGCCTTAGACTAGCGGGAAATGAGCAGTTCTTC
TRBV27,13,TRBJ2-7,NA,NA,CASRGRAAYEQYF,TGTGCCAGCAGGGGCAGAGCGGCCTACGAGCAGTACTTC
TRBV7-3,17,TRBJ2-5,many,TRBD2,CASSLGLAGGSQETQYF,TGTGCCAGCAGCTTAGGACTAGCGGGGGGATCCCAAGAGACCCAGTACTTC
TRBV20-1,14,TRBJ2-4,many,TRBD2,CSVTRGGTKNIQYF,TGCAGTGTCACCCGGGGGGGGACCAAAAACATTCAGTACTTC
TRBV28,16,TRBJ2-1,NA,NA,CASSTQGRGSIYEQFF,TGTGCCAGCAGCACTCAGGGGCGGGGGAGTATCTATGAGCAGTTCTTC
TRBV6-5,15,TRBJ2-5,NA,TRBD2,CASSTGTSGASAQYF,TGTGCCAGCAGTACCGGGACTAGCGGGGCATCGGCCCAGTACTTC
TRBV7-9,12,TRBJ2-7,many,NA,CASSLVSGEQYF,TGTGCCAGCAGCTTAGTTAGTGGGGAGCAGTACTTC
TRBV20-1,14,TRBJ1-6,NA,NA,CSASTTLKVSPLHF,TGCAGTGCTAGTACCACTCTAAAGGTTTCACCCCTCCACTTT
TRBV12-3/TRBV12-4,11,TRBJ1-2,many,NA,CASSSMGGYTF,TGTGCCAGCAGTTCGATGGGGGGCTACACCTTC
TRBV5-1,13,TRBJ1-2,many,NA,CASSPTLAYGYTF,TGCGCCAGCAGTCCCACTCTTGCCTATGGCTACACCTTC
TRBV7-3,15,TRBJ2-5,NA,NA,CASSPQALSCNEQYF,TGTGCCAGCAGCCCGCAGGCTCTGTCCTGCAATGAGCAGTACTTC
TRBV4-2,14,TRBJ1-5,NA,NA,CASSQEWGGQPQHF,TGTGCCAGCAGCCAAGAGTGGGGTGGTCAGCCCCAGCATTTT
TRBV20-1,15,TRBJ2-7,few,TRBD1,CSAGDRRHSSDEQYF,TGCAGTGCAGGGGACAGGCGTCACAGTAGCGACGAGCAGTACTTC
TRBV7-2,14,TRBJ1-2,few,NA,CASSLVNRVAGYTF,TGTGCCAGCAGCTTAGTAAACAGGGTGGCTGGCTACACCTTC
TRBV7-2,16,TRBJ2-3,few,TRBD2,CASSLSGGARTDTQYF,TGTGCCAGCAGCTTAAGCGGGGGGGCCAGAACAGATACGCAGTATTTT
TRBV4-1,18,TRBJ2-2,few,TRBD2,CASSHGLAGALNTGELFF,TGCGCCAGTAGCCACGGACTAGCGGGGGCCCTGAACACCGGGGAGCTGTTTTTT
TRBV12-3/TRBV12-4,15,TRBJ1-5,many,TRBD1,CASSPDRGWDQPQHF,TGTGCCAGCAGTCCCGACAGGGGATGGGATCAGCCCCAGCATTTT
TRBV3-1,14,TRBJ1-4,NA,NA,CASNLGVLNEKLFF,TGTGCCAGCAACCTCGGGGTCCTTAATGAAAAACTGTTTTTT
TRBV5-1,17,TRBJ2-3,NA,NA,CASSATVGTGRPDTQYF,TGCGCCAGCAGCGCCACGGTTGGAACAGGGCGACCAGATACGCAGTATTTT
TRBV5-1,15,TRBJ2-3,NA,TRBD1,CASSRTGDLTDTQYF,TGCGCCAGCAGCCGGACAGGGGACCTCACAGATACGCAGTATTTT
TRBV7-9,15,TRBJ2-5,NA,NA,CASSLAYGGQETQYF,TGTGCCAGCAGCTTAGCCTACGGCGGACAAGAGACCCAGTACTTC
TRBV5-6,16,TRBJ1-5,NA,TRBD1,CASSSVDRRDNQPQHF,TGTGCCAGCAGCTCAGTGGACAGGCGGGACAATCAGCCCCAGCATTTT
TRBV12-3/TRBV12-4,17,TRBJ2-6,many,NA,CASSSALTGSGANVLTF,TGTGCCAGCAGTTCCGCCTTGACAGGCTCTGGGGCCAACGTCCTGACTTTC
TRBV28,14,TRBJ2-5,once,TRBD1,CASSQTGGRVEQYF,TGTGCCAGCAGTCAAACAGGGGGCAGAGTAGAGCAGTACTTC
TRBV12-3/TRBV12-4,16,TRBJ1-5,many,NA,CASSFDSPYSNQPQHF,TGTGCCAGCAGTTTCGACAGCCCCTATAGCAATCAGCCCCAGCATTTT
TRBV12-3/TRBV12-4,15,TRBJ1-5,few,TRBD1,CASSREGASNQPQHF,TGTGCCAGCAGCAGGGAGGGGGCTAGCAATCAGCCCCAGCATTTT
TRBV11-2,17,TRBJ2-3,NA,TRBD2,CASSTGLAGGRSDTQYF,TGTGCCAGCAGCACGGGACTAGCGGGGGGGAGGTCAGATACGCAGTATTTT
TRBV4-3,17,TRBJ2-6,many,TRBD1,CASAPEGANSGANVLTF,TGCGCCAGCGCCCCTGAGGGGGCCAACTCTGGGGCCAACGTCCTGACTTTC
TRBV7-2,15,TRBJ2-7,many,NA,CASSPGGAGVYEQYF,TGTGCCAGCAGCCCCGGAGGGGCAGGGGTCTACGAGCAGTACTTC
TRBV7-2,14,TRBJ2-5,NA,NA,CASSLGGPLETQYF,TGTGCCAGCAGCTTAGGGGGCCCGTTAGAGACCCAGTACTTC
TRBV20-1,16,TRBJ1-5,few,NA,CSAGQRELNSNQPQHF,TGCAGTGCGGGACAACGAGAACTGAATAGCAATCAGCCCCAGCATTTT
TRBV20-1,13,TRBJ1-2,few,NA,CSALHRGGYGYTF,TGCAGTGCTCTCCATAGGGGGGGATATGGCTACACCTTC